The next 27 T cell receptor beta chains were all read from a single sample in a study of cytomegalovirus exposure and HLA in healthy donors. The PCR contained 60 Vbeta and 13 Jbeta primers. TCRdb keeps only in-frame clones here, not all; method: immunoSEQ multiplex PCR. The data contain about 140,000 clones, 80% of them singletons. Sequencing was performed on PBMCs. The receptors come from a man in his forties or fifties in good health and CMV-seronegative.

The chain employs TRBV19 and TRBJ1-1, with 8 bases aligning to TRBD1. Germline trimming cut 5 bases from V and 1 base from J; bases unmatched to any gene: 12. Germline lookup yields CDR1 LNHDA and CDR2 SQIVND (reference sequence). CDR3 length: 17 amino acids. The CDR3 region has the DNA TGTGCCAGTAGTTTTGGTCAGGGGGCGAATTGGAACACTGAAGCTTTCTTT. It codes for CASSFGQGANWNTEAFF.

This sequence joins TRBV30 and TRBJ2-3; D is undetermined. Germline CDR1 is GTSNPN and CDR2 is SVGIG (reference sequence). Trimming shortened V by 5 bases and J by 3 bases, and 9 bases separated the two germline ends. The CDR3 covers 12 residues. Here the CDR3 reads CAWATETDTQYF. The CDR3 nucleotides are TGTGCCTGGGCAACAGAAACAGATACGCAGTATTTT.

The V gene is TRBV19, the J gene TRBJ2-7, with 11 bases identical to TRBD2. Trimming cost V 5 bases and J 1 base; bases outside gene matches: 4. The CDR3 is 15 residues long. The germline V gene has CDR1 LNHDA and CDR2 SQIVND (reference sequence). The CDR3 region is CASSPLAGASYEQYF. The CDR3 DNA reads as TGTGCCAGTAGTCCACTAGCGGGGGCTTCCTACGAGCAGTACTTC. The whole variable domain, remainder taken from reference TRBV19 and TRBJ2-7, is DGGITQSPKYLFRKEGQNVTLSCEQNLNHDAMYWYRQDPGQGLRLIYYSQIVNDFQKGDIAEGYSVSREKKESFPLTVTSAQKNPTAFYLCASSPLAGASYEQYFGPGTRLTVT.

The genes are TRBV5-1 and TRBJ1-1, with 7 bases aligning to TRBD1. CDR1 is SGHRS and CDR2 is YFSETQ in the germline V gene. Trimming took 5 bases from V and 5 from J; bases not matched to a gene: 6. The CDR3 is 13 amino acids. CDR3 sequence reads: CASSEGAWTEAFF. DNA for the CDR3: TGCGCCAGCAGTGAGGGGGCTTGGACTGAAGCTTTCTTT.

CDR3 amino acids: CASSTGGPYGYTF. CDR3 nucleotide sequence: TGTGCCAGCAGTACAGGGGGCCCCTATGGCTACACCTTC. This rearrangement joins TRBV6-6 to TRBJ1-2, with TRBD1 matching over 9 bases. The CDR3 is made up of 13 amino acids. V trimming: 5 bases; J trimming: 4 bases; junction bases outside the gene matches: 2. Per germline, CDR1 MNHNY and CDR2 SVGAGI (reference sequence).

Details on this clone: One base away lies a much larger clone, so this may be a sequencing read error. The V and J genes are TRBV7-2 and TRBJ2-7, with TRBD1 identical over 9 bases. This CDR3 spans 13 amino acids. Germline CDR1 reads SGHTA; CDR2 reads FQGNSA. The V segment lost 4 bases and the J segment 3 bases; nucleotides outside the gene matches: 1. CDR3 residues: CASSWGQGYEQYF. The DNA of the CDR3 is TGTGCCAGCAGCTGGGGACAGGGCTACGAGCAGTACTTC. Supplemented by reference TRBV7-2 and TRBJ2-7, the full variable domain reads GAGVSQSPSNKVTEKGKDVELRCDPISGHTALYWYRQSLGQGLEFLIYFQGNSAPDKSGLPSDRFSAERTGGSVSTLTIQRTQQEDSAVYLCASSWGQGYEQYFGPGTRLTVT.

This rearrangement joins TRBV7-9 to TRBJ1-5, with 7 nucleotides matching TRBD1. Germline V gene lookup returns CDR1 SEHNR and CDR2 FQNEAQ (reference sequence). This CDR3 is built from 16 residues. Losses at the gene ends were 6 bases for V and 3 bases for J; bases not matched to a gene: 11. The CDR3 protein is CASSSHRTGNNQPQHF. The CDR3 bases are TGTGCCAGCAGTTCCCACCGGACAGGCAACAATCAGCCCCAGCATTTT.

This clone was picked up a small number of times. The V gene is TRBV30, the J gene TRBJ1-6; 8 bases map to TRBD1. With V trimmed by 2 bases and J by 6 bases, 3 bases remained unmatched. The CDR3 length is 14 residues. From germline, CDR1 is GTSNPN and CDR2 SVGIG (reference sequence). DNA of the CDR3: TGTGCCTGGAGTAGGGGGACAGGTAATTCACCCCTCCACTTT. Translation: CAWSRGTGNSPLHF.

This clone was detected a few times. The rearrangement links TRBV19 to TRBJ2-2, with 11 bases that match TRBD2. Trimming cost V 6 bases and J 1 base; bases outside gene matches: 4. There are 16 residues in the CDR3. Germline CDR1 is LNHDA and CDR2 is SQIVND (reference sequence). The CDR3 is CASRTSGTMNTGELFF. The CDR3 nucleotides read TGTGCCAGTAGGACTAGCGGGACTATGAACACCGGGGAGCTGTTTTTT.

This chain connects TRBV18 to TRBJ1-5; D may be TRBD1 (5 bases). The CDR3 has 14 residues. V dropped 5 bases and J dropped 5 bases, with 13 bases sitting between them. The germline V gene encodes CDR1 KGHSH and CDR2 LQKENI. The CDR3 protein is CASSASGGDQPQHF. The DNA of the CDR3 is TGTGCCAGCTCAGCGAGCGGGGGGGATCAGCCCCAGCATTTT.

The V and J genes are TRBV15 and TRBJ2-2; TRBD1 aligns across 11 bases. Trimming removed 0 bases from V and 4 bases from J; junction bases left unmatched: 10. This CDR3 has 19 amino acids. Germline V gene data show CDR1 as LNHNV and CDR2 as YYDKDF (reference sequence). CDR3 nucleotides: TGTGCCACCAGCAGAGATCGTGGACAGGGGGCGCGGGGCACCGGGGAGCTGTTTTTT. Translated: CATSRDRGQGARGTGELFF.

The chain links TRBV5-1 to TRBJ1-1; D is possibly TRBD1 (5 bases). The germline V and J ends were trimmed by 0 bases and 4 bases, with 13 bases remaining between them. Germline assignment: CDR1 SGHRS and CDR2 YFSETQ. This CDR3 has 15 residues. The CDR3 protein is CASSLDRGVGTEAFF. The DNA of the CDR3 is TGCGCCAGCAGCTTGGACCGGGGGGTTGGCACTGAAGCTTTCTTT. Combining the CDR3 with reference TRBV5-1 and TRBJ1-1 gives the whole variable domain KAGVTQTPRYLIKTRGQQVTLSCSPISGHRSVSWYQQTPGQGLQFLFEYFSETQRNKGNFPGRFSGRQFSNSRSEMNVSTLELGDSALYLCASSLDRGVGTEAFFGQGTRLTVV.

CDR3 protein: CASSPAQRGTTYNEQFF. In nucleotides, the CDR3 is TGTGCCAGCAGCCCAGCCCAGCGGGGGACAACCTACAATGAGCAGTTCTTC. The V call is TRBV11-1, the J call TRBJ2-1; 8 bases map to TRBD2. Germline CDR1 and CDR2: SGHAT and FQDESV (reference sequence). CDR3 length: 17 amino acids. After removal of 5 bases from V and 2 bases from J, the junction contained 11 bases not matched to a gene.

J is TRBJ1-1 and V is TRBV15; no clear D. This CDR3 has 14 residues. V lost 1 base and J 1 base, leaving 7 bases between the germline ends. The germline V gene encodes CDR1 LNHNV and CDR2 YYDKDF (reference sequence). As DNA, the CDR3 is TGTGCCACCAGCAGAGTGGGAGCGAACACTGAAGCTTTCTTT. Protein: CATSRVGANTEAFF.

The V gene is TRBV5-1, the J gene TRBJ1-4; no clear D. Germline V CDR1 and CDR2: SGHRS, YFSETQ. This CDR3 is 13 amino acids long. Trimming stripped 0 bases from V and 8 bases from J, with 8 bases between. For the CDR3, the DNA is TGCGCCAGCAGCTTGGCGATGGAGGAAAAACTGTTTTTT. It specifies CASSLAMEEKLFF. The full variable domain, rest sourced from reference TRBV5-1 and TRBJ1-4, is KAGVTQTPRYLIKTRGQQVTLSCSPISGHRSVSWYQQTPGQGLQFLFEYFSETQRNKGNFPGRFSGRQFSNSRSEMNVSTLELGDSALYLCASSLAMEEKLFFGSGTQLSVL.

V is TRBV7-2 and J is TRBJ2-2; 9 bases agree with TRBD2. The CDR3 has 14 amino acids. Germline V gives CDR1 SGHTA, CDR2 FQGNSA. Unmatched junction bases numbered 4, after V lost 5 bases and J lost 6 bases. The CDR3 protein is CASSPRLAAGELFF. CDR3 nucleotide sequence: TGTGCCAGCAGCCCCAGACTAGCGGCCGGGGAGCTGTTTTTT. Full variable domain (rest looked up from reference TRBV7-2 and TRBJ2-2): GAGVSQSPSNKVTEKGKDVELRCDPISGHTALYWYRQSLGQGLEFLIYFQGNSAPDKSGLPSDRFSAERTGGSVSTLTIQRTQQEDSAVYLCASSPRLAAGELFFGEGSRLTVL.

This clone showed up just once. This chain links TRBV6-1 with TRBJ1-4, with 8 bases lining up with TRBD1. The CDR3 loop spans 13 amino acids. V shed 6 bases and J 5 bases; nucleotides not matched to a gene: 2. In germline, CDR1 is MNHNS, CDR2 SASEGT. For the CDR3, the DNA is TGTGCCAGCAGAGGGACAGGCAATGAAAAACTGTTTTTT. Translation: CASRGTGNEKLFF.

As for this clone: The sample contains more than one DNA sequence encoding this CDR3. The J gene is TRBJ1-6, the V gene TRBV5-6, with 9 bases aligning to TRBD1. Looked up from germline, CDR1 is SGHDT and CDR2 is YYEEEE. Losses at the gene ends were 3 bases for V and 10 bases for J; bases not matched to a gene: 5. The CDR3 extends over 14 amino acids. CDR3 amino acids: CASSWGQGNSPLHF. The CDR3 DNA follows: TGTGCCAGCAGCTGGGGACAGGGTAACTCACCCCTCCACTTT.

This clone was picked up one time. The rearrangement links TRBV30 to TRBJ2-3, with D perhaps matching TRBD2 (6 bases). This CDR3 has 15 residues. CDR1 is GTSNPN, CDR2 SVGIG, per germline (reference sequence). Trimming removed 1 base at V and 4 bases at J, with 15 bases between. CDR3 residues: CAWSDGKPGADTQYF. CDR3 DNA sequence: TGTGCCTGGAGTGATGGGAAGCCGGGGGCAGATACGCAGTATTTT.

The chain is built from TRBV5-4 and TRBJ2-1; 13 bases agree with TRBD2. J was trimmed by 9 bases and V by 4 bases; bases with no gene match: 7. The CDR3 is made up of 15 amino acids. Germline CDR1 reads SGHNT; CDR2 reads YYREEE (reference sequence). CDR3 in amino acids: CASSPGLAGVLEQFF. The CDR3 region has the DNA TGTGCCAGCAGCCCTGGACTAGCGGGAGTCCTTGAGCAGTTCTTC. The variable domain in full, completed from reference TRBV5-4 and TRBJ2-1, reads ETGVTQSPTHLIKTRGQQVTLRCSSQSGHNTVSWYQQALGQGPQFIFQYYREEENGRGNFPPRFSGLQFPNYSSELNVNALELDDSALYLCASSPGLAGVLEQFFGPGTRLTVL.

The J gene is TRBJ2-5, the V gene TRBV9, with D unclear. This CDR3 is built from 12 residues. V was pared by 4 bases and J by 2 bases, with 6 bases between. Germline loops: CDR1 SGDLS, CDR2 YYNGEE. The CDR3 here is CASSLNQETQYF. The CDR3 region has the DNA TGTGCCAGCAGCTTAAATCAAGAGACCCAGTACTTC.

A remark on this clone: Different DNA sequences within this sample yield the same CDR3. This rearrangement joins TRBV30 to TRBJ2-7; D gene unclear. The CDR3 covers 13 residues. Germline V gene lookup returns CDR1 GTSNPN and CDR2 SVGIG (reference sequence). Trimming left V 0 bases short and J 4 bases short, with 10 bases between. CDR3 in DNA: TGTGCCTGGAGTGTAAACAGAGCTTACGAGCAGTACTTC. Its protein product is CAWSVNRAYEQYF. The full variable domain, with the rest looked up from reference TRBV30 and TRBJ2-7, is SQTIHQWPATLVQPVGSPLSLECTVEGTSNPNLYWYRQAAGRGLQLLFYSVGIGQISSEVPQNLSASRPQDRQFILSSKKLLLSDSGFYLCAWSVNRAYEQYFGPGTRLTVT.

The gene calls are TRBV28 and TRBJ2-5; D not resolved. Trimming removed 8 bases from V and 1 base from J, with 5 bases in between. Looked up from germline, CDR1 is MDHEN and CDR2 is SYDVKM. This CDR3 has 11 residues. CDR3 sequence reads: CASELQETQYF. CDR3 DNA: TGTGCCAGCGAACTCCAAGAGACCCAGTACTTC.

The V gene is TRBV5-1, the J gene TRBJ1-1; TRBD1 agrees at 8 bases. The J segment lost 4 bases and the V segment lost 3 bases, leaving 5 bases of the junction unmatched. The CDR3 extends over 14 amino acids. Per the germline V gene, CDR1 is SGHRS and CDR2 is YFSETQ. For the CDR3, the DNA is TGCGCCAGCAGCTCAGGAACAGGGGGCACTGAAGCTTTCTTT. Its translation: CASSSGTGGTEAFF.

The chain has TRBV6-1 and TRBJ1-2; D gene unclear. Between the trimmed V and J ends, which lost 0 bases and 1 base, there was a span of 6 bases. CDR3 length equals 14 residues. Germline CDR1 and CDR2: MNHNS and SASEGT. CDR3 in amino acids: CASSEARGNYGYTF. CDR3 coding DNA: TGTGCCAGCAGTGAAGCACGGGGTAACTATGGCTACACCTTC.

The rearrangement uses TRBV2 and TRBJ1-1; tentatively, D is TRBD1 (5 bases). CDR3 length: 11 residues. Trimming cost V 10 bases and J 0 bases, with 6 bases left between them. Germline assignment: CDR1 SNHLY and CDR2 FYNNEI. The CDR3 loop reads CATGLNTEAFF. Here the CDR3 DNA reads TGTGCCACAGGGTTGAACACTGAAGCTTTCTTT.

This clone was observed a few times. The gene calls are TRBV15 and TRBJ1-1, with D perhaps TRBD1 (6 bases). This CDR3 is built from 16 residues. The germline CDR1 and CDR2 sequences are LNHNV and YYDKDF (reference sequence). Trimming removed 0 bases from V and 0 bases from J, with 11 bases in between. The CDR3 region is CATSREQGALNTEAFF. The CDR3 nucleotides are TGTGCCACCAGCAGAGAACAGGGAGCCTTGAACACTGAAGCTTTCTTT.